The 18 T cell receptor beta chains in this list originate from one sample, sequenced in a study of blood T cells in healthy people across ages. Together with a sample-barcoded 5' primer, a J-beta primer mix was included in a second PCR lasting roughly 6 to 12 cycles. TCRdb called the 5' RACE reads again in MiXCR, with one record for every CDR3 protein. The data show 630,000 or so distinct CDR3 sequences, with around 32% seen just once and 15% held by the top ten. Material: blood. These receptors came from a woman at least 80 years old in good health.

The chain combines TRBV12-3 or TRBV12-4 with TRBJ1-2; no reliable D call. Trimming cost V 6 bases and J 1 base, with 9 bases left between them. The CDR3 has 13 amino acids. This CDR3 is CASSLQINYGYTF. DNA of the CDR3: TGTGCCAGCAGCTTACAGATTAACTATGGCTACACCTTC.

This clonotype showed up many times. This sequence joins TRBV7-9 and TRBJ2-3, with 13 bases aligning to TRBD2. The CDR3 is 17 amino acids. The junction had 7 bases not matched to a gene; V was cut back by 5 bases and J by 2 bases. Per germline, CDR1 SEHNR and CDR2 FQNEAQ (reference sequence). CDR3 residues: CASSRETSGGSTDTQYF. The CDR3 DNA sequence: TGTGCCAGCAGCAGAGAGACTAGCGGGGGGTCCACAGATACGCAGTATTTT.

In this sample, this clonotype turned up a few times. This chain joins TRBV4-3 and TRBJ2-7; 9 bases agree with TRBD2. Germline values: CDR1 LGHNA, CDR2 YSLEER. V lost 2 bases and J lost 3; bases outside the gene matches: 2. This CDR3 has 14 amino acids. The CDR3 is CASSQIAGDYEQYF. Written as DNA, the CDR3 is TGCGCCAGCAGCCAAATAGCGGGAGACTACGAGCAGTACTTC.

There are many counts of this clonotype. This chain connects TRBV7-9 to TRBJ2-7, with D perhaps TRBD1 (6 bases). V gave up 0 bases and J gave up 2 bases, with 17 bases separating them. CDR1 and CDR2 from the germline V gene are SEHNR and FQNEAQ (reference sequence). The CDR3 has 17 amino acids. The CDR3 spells CASSLALSFTGTYEQYF. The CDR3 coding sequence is TGTGCCAGCAGCTTAGCGCTAAGTTTCACAGGGACCTACGAGCAGTACTTC.

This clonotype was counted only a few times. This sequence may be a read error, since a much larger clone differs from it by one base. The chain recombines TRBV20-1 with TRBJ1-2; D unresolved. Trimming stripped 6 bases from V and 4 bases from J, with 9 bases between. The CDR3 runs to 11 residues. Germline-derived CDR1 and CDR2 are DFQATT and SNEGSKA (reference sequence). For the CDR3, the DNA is TGCAGTGCCCAGGAGAGCTATGGCTACACCTTC. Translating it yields CSAQESYGYTF.

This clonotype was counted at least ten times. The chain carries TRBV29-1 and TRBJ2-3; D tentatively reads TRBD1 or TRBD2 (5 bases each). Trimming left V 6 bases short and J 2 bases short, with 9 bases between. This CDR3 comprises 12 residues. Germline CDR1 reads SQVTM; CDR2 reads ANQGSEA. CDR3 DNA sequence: TGCAGCGTGGGGCGGGCCACAGATACGCAGTATTTT. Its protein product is CSVGRATDTQYF.

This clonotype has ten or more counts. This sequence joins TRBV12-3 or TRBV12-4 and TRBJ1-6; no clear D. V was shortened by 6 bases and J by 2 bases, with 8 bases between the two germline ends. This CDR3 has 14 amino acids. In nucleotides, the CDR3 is TGTGCCAGCAGCCTGAAAGCCTATAATTCACCCCTCCACTTT. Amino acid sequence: CASSLKAYNSPLHF.

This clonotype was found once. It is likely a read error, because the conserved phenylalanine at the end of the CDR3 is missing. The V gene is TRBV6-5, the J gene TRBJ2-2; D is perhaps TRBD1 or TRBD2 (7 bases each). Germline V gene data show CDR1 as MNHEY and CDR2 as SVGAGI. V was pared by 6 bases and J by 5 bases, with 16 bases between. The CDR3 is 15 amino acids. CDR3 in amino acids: CASRTDREGTGELFC. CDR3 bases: TGTGCCAGCAGAACAGACAGGGAGGGAACCGGGGAGCTGTTTTGT.

CDR3 coding DNA: TGCGCCAGCAGCCAAGAAGGCGGGGCGGCGGGCAATCAGCCCCAGCATTTT. Encoded protein: CASSQEGGAAGNQPQHF. The chain employs TRBV4-1 and TRBJ1-5; perhaps TRBD1 as D (5 bases). The CDR3 spans 17 residues. V was clipped by 0 bases and J by 2 bases, with 14 bases between them. Germline V gene data show CDR1 as MGHRA and CDR2 as YSYEKL.

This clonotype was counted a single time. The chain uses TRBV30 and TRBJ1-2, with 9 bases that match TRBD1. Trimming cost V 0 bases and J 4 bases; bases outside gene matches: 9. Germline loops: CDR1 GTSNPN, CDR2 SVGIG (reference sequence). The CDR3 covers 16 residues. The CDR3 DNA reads TGTGCCTGGAGTGTAGGGACAGGGAATCCCGGCTATGGCTACACCTTC. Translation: CAWSVGTGNPGYGYTF.

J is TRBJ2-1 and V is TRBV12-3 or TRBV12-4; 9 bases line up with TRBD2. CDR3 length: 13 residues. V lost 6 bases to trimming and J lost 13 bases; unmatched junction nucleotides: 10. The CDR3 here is CASRTSGVETQFF. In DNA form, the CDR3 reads TGTGCCAGCAGGACTAGCGGAGTAGAGACCCAGTTCTTC.

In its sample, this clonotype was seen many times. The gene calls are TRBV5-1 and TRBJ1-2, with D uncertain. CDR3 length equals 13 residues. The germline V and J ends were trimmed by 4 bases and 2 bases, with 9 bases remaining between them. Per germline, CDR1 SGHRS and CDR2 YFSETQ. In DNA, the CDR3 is TGCGCCAGCAGCCCCCCAGCAAACTATGGCTACACCTTC. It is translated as CASSPPANYGYTF. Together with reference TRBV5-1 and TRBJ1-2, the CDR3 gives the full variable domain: KAGVTQTPRYLIKTRGQQVTLSCSPISGHRSVSWYQQTPGQGLQFLFEYFSETQRNKGNFPGRFSGRQFSNSRSEMNVSTLELGDSALYLCASSPPANYGYTFGSGTRLTVV.

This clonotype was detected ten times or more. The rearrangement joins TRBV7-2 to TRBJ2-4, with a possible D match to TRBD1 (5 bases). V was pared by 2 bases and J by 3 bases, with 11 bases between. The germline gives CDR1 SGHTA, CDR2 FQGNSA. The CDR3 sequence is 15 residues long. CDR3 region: CASSLRGLGKNIQYF. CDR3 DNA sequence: TGTGCCAGCAGCTTAAGGGGATTGGGCAAAAACATTCAGTACTTC.

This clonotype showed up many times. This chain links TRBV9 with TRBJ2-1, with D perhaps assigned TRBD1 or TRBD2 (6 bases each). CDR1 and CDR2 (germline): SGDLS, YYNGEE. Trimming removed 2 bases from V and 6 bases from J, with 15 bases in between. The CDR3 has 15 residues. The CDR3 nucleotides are TGTGCCAGCAGCGTCCGGGGGCTTGGGGGCAATGAGCAGTTCTTC. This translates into CASSVRGLGGNEQFF.

In DNA form, the CDR3 reads TGCAGTGCTAGTGACAGGGGCTCTATTAATAGCAATCAGCCCCAGCATTTT. Its protein product is CSASDRGSINSNQPQHF. The V gene is TRBV20-1, the J gene TRBJ1-5; 8 bases map to TRBD1. The ends lost 3 bases at V and 0 bases at J; junction bases unmatched: 10. The CDR3 has 17 amino acids. Germline lookup yields CDR1 DFQATT and CDR2 SNEGSKA (reference sequence).

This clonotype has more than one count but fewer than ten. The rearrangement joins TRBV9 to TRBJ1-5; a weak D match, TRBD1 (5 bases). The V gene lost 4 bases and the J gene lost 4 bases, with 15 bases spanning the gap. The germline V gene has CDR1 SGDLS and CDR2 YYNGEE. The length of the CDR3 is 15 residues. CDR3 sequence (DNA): TGTGCCAGCAGCCTGGGGCCTCAAAGGAATCAGCCCCAGCATTTT. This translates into CASSLGPQRNQPQHF.

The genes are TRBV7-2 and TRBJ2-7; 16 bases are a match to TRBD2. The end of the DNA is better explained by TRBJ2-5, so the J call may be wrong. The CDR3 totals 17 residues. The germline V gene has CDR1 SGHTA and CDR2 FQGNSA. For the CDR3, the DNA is TGTGCCAGCAGCTTAAAGGGACTAGCGGGGGGGCAGGAGACCCAGTACTTC. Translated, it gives CASSLKGLAGGQETQYF.

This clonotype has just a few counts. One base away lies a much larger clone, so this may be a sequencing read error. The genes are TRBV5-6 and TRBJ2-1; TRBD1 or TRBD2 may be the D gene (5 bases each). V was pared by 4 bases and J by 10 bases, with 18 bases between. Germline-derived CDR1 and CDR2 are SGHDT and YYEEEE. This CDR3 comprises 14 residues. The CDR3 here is CASSKRGPYYEQFF. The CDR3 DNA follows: TGTGCCAGCAGCAAGAGGGGCCCTTACTACGAGCAGTTCTTC.